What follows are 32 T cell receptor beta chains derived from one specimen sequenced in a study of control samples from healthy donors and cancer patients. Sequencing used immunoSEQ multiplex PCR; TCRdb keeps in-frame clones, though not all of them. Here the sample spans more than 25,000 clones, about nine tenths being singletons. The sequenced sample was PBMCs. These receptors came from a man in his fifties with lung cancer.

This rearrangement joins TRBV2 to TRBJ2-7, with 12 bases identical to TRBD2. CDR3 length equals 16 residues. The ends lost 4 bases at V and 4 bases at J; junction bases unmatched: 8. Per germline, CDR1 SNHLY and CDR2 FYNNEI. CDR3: CASSGRLGLAGYEQYF. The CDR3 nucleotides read TGTGCCAGCAGTGGTCGTCTAGGACTAGCGGGGTACGAGCAGTACTTC.

CDR3 sequence (DNA): TGTGCCAGCAGTTACTCGAGGGTGCGGAGTGAGCAGTTCTTC. This gives the protein CASSYSRVRSEQFF. The J gene is TRBJ2-1, the V gene TRBV6-5; D perhaps matches TRBD2 (5 bases). The CDR3 is 14 amino acids. Trimming cost V 0 bases and J 9 bases, with 12 bases left between them. Germline CDR1 MNHEY, CDR2 SVGAGI.

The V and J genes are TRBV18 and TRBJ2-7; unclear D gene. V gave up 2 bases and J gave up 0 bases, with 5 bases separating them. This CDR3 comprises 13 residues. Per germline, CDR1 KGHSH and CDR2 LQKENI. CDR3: CASSPLGSYEQYF. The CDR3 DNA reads TGTGCCAGCTCACCATTAGGCTCCTACGAGCAGTACTTC.

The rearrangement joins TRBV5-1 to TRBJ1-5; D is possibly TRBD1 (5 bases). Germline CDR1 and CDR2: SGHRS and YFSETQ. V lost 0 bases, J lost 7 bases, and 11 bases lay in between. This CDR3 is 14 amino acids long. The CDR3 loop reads CASSLGVWGQPQHF. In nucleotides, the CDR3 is TGCGCCAGCAGCTTGGGCGTGTGGGGGCAGCCCCAGCATTTT.

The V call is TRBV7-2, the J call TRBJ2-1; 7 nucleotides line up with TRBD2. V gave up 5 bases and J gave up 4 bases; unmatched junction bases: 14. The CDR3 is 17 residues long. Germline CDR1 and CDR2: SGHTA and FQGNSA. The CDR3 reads CASSASQAGVGYNEQFF. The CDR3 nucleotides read TGTGCCAGCAGCGCGTCCCAGGCGGGGGTTGGATACAATGAGCAGTTCTTC.

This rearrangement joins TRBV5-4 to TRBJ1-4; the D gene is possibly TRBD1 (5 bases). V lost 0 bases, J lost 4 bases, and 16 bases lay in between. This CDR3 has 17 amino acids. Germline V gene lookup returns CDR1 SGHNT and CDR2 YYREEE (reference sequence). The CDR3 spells CASSLGQGPLNNEKLFF. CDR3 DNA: TGTGCCAGCAGCTTGGGTCAGGGACCTCTAAATAATGAAAAACTGTTTTTT.

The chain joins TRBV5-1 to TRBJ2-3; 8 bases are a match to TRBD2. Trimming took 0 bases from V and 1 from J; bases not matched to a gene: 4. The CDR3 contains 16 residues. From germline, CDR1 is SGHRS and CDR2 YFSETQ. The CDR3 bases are TGCGCCAGCAGCTTGGCGGGTAGCGGGGGCACAGATACGCAGTATTTT. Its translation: CASSLAGSGGTDTQYF.

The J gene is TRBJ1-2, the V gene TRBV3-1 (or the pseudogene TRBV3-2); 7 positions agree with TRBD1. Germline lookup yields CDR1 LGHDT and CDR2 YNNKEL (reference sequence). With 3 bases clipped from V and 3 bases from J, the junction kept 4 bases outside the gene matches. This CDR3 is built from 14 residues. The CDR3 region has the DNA TGTGCCAGCAGCCAGGAAGACAGGGACTATGGCTACACCTTC. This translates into CASSQEDRDYGYTF.

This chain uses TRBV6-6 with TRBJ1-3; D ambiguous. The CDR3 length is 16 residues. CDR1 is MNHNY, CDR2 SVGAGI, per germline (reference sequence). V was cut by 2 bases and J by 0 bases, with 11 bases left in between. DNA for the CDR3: TGTGCCAGCAGTTACGGGAAGGCTGGCTCTGGAAACACCATATATTTT. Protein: CASSYGKAGSGNTIYF.

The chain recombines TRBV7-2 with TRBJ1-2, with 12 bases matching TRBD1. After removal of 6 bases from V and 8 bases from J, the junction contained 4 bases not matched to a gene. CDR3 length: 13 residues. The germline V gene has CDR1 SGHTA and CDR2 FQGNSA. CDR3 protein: CASRPGTGGGYTF. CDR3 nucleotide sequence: TGTGCCAGCAGACCCGGGACAGGGGGCGGCTACACCTTC.

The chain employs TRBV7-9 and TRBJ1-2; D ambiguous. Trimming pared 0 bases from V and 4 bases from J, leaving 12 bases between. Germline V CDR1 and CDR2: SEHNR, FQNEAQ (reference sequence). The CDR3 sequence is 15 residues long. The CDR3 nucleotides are TGTGCCAGCAGCTTAGCGAATCAGGAGATCTATGGCTACACCTTC. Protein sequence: CASSLANQEIYGYTF.

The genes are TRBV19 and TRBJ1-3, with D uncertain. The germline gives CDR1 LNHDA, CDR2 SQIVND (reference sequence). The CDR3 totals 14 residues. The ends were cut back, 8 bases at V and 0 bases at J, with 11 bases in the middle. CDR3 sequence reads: CASLPDNSGNTIYF. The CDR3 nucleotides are TGTGCCAGTCTTCCAGACAACTCTGGAAACACCATATATTTT.

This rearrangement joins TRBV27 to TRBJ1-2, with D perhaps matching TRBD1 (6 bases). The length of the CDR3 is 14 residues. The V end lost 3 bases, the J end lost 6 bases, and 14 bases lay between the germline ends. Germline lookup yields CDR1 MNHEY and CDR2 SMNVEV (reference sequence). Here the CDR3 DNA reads TGTGCCAGCAGTTTCACGGCAGGGGCTGATGGCTACACCTTC. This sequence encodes CASSFTAGADGYTF.

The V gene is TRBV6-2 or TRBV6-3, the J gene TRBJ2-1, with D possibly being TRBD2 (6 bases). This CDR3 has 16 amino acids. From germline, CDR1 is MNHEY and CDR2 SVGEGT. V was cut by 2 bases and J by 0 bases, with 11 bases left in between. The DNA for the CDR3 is TGTGCCAGCAGTTACCCGGGACTCCGCTCCTACAATGAGCAGTTCTTC. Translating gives CASSYPGLRSYNEQFF.

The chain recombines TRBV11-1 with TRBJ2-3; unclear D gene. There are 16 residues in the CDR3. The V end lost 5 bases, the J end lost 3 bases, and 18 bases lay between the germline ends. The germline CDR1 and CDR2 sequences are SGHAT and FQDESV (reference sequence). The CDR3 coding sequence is TGTGCCAGCAGCCATAACCCCCGAGGTTGGACAGATACGCAGTATTTT. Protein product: CASSHNPRGWTDTQYF.

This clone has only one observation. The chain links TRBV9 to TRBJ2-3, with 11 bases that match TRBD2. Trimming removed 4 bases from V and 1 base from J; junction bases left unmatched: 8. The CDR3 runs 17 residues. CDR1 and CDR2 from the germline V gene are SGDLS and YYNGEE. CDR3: CASSPRGSGGGTDTQYF. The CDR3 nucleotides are TGTGCCAGCAGCCCCCGGGGTAGCGGGGGGGGCACAGATACGCAGTATTTT.

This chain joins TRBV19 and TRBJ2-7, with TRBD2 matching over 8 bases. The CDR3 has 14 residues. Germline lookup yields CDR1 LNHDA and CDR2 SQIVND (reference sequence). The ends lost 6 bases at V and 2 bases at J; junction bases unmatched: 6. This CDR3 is CASSTGGEPYEQYF. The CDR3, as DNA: TGTGCCAGTAGCACGGGGGGGGAACCCTACGAGCAGTACTTC. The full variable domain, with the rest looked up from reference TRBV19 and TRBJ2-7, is DGGITQSPKYLFRKEGQNVTLSCEQNLNHDAMYWYRQDPGQGLRLIYYSQIVNDFQKGDIAEGYSVSREKKESFPLTVTSAQKNPTAFYLCASSTGGEPYEQYFGPGTRLTVT.

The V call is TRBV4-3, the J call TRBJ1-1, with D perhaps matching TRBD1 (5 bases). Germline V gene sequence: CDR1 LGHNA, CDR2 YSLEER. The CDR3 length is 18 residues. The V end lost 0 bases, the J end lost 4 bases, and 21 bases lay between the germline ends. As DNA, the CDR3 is TGCGCCAGCAGCCAAGATATCCCCTCACTCACAGGACTCACTGAAGCTTTCTTT. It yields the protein CASSQDIPSLTGLTEAFF.

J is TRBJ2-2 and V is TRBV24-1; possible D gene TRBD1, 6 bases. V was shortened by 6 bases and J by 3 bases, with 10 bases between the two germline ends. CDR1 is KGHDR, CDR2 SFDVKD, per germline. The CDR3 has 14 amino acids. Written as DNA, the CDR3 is TGTGCCACCAGTCCGCAGGGGTACACCGGGGAGCTGTTTTTT. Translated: CATSPQGYTGELFF.

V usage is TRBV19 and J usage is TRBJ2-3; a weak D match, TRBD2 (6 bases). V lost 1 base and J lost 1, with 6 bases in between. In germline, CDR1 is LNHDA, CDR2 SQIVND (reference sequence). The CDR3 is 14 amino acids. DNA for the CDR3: TGTGCCAGTAGTATAGCGGGGGGCACAGATACGCAGTATTTT. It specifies CASSIAGGTDTQYF.

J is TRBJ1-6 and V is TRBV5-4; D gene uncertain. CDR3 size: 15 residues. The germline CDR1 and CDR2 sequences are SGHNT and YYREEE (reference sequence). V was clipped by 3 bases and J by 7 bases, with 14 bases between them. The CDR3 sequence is CASSSSPERNSPLHF. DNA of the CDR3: TGTGCCAGCAGCTCCAGTCCCGAACGGAATTCACCCCTCCACTTT.

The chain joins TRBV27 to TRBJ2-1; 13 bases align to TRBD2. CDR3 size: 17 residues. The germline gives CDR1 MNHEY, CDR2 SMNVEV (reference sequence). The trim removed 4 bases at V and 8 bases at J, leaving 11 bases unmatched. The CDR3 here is CASSSLQLAGGYYEQFF. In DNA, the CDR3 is TGTGCCAGCAGTTCCCTCCAACTAGCGGGGGGGTACTATGAGCAGTTCTTC.

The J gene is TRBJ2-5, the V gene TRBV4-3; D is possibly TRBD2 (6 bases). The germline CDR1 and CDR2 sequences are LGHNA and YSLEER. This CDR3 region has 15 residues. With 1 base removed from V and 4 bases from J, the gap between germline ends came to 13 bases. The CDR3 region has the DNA TGCGCCAGCAGCCAAGGTAGTAGGGGAGGAGAGACCCAGTACTTC. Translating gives CASSQGSRGGETQYF.

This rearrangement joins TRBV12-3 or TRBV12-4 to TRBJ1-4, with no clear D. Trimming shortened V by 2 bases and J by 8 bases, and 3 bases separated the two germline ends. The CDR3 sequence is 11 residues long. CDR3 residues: CASSLFEKLFF. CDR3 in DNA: TGTGCCAGCAGTTTATTCGAAAAACTGTTTTTT.

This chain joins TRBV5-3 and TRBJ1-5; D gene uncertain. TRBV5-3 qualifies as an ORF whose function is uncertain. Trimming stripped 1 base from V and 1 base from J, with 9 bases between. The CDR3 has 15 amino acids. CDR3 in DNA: TGTGCCAGAAGCTTGTGGAGGGCAAGCAATCAGCCCCAGCATTTT. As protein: CARSLWRASNQPQHF.

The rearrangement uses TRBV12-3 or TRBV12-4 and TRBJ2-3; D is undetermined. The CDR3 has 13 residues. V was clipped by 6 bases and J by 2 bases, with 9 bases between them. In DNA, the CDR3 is TGTGCCAGCAGCTCACGGGCCACAGATACGCAGTATTTT. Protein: CASSSRATDTQYF.

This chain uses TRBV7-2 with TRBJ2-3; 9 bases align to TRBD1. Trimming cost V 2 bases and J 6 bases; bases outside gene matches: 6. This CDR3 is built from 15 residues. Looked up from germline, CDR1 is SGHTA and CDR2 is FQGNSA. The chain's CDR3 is CASSLRDRVEDTQYF. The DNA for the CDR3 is TGTGCCAGCAGCTTAAGGGACAGGGTGGAGGATACGCAGTATTTT. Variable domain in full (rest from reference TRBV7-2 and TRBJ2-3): GAGVSQSPSNKVTEKGKDVELRCDPISGHTALYWYRQSLGQGLEFLIYFQGNSAPDKSGLPSDRFSAERTGGSVSTLTIQRTQQEDSAVYLCASSLRDRVEDTQYFGPGTRLTVL.

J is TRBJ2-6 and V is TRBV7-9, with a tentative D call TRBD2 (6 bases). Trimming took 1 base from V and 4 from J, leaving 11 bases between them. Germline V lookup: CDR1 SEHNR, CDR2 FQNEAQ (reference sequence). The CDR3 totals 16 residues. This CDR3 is CASSLVGGYGANVLTF. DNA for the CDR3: TGTGCCAGCAGCTTAGTTGGAGGGTACGGGGCCAACGTCCTGACTTTC.

CDR3 in DNA: TGTGCCAGCAGTTACGGAGGGAGCAATCAGCCCCAGCATTTT. Amino acid sequence: CASSYGGSNQPQHF. The gene calls are TRBV6-6 and TRBJ1-5; D gene unclear. Germline CDR1 and CDR2: MNHNY and SVGAGI (reference sequence). With 2 bases removed from V and 1 base from J, the gap between germline ends came to 6 bases. CDR3 length equals 14 residues.

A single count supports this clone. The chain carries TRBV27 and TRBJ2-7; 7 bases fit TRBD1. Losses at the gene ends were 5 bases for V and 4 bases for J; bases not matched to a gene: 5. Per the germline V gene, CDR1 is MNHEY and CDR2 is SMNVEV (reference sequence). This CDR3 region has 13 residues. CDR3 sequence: CASSPGTAYEQYF. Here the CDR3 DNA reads TGTGCCAGCAGTCCTGGGACAGCTTACGAGCAGTACTTC.

In DNA, the CDR3 is TGTGCCAGCAGTCGAAGCCACAGGTTAACTGGAAACACCATATATTTT. Encoded protein: CASSRSHRLTGNTIYF. The chain employs TRBV28 and TRBJ1-3; D is perhaps TRBD1 (5 bases). Trimming removed 5 bases from V and 2 bases from J, with 16 bases in between. Germline V lookup: CDR1 MDHEN, CDR2 SYDVKM. The CDR3 has 16 amino acids.

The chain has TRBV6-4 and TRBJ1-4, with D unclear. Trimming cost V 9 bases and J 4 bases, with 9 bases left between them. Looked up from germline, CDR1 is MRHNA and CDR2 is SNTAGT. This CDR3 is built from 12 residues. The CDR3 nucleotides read TGTGCCAGAGCTCGTATTAATGAAAAACTGTTTTTT. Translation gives CARARINEKLFF.